These 23 T cell receptor beta chains came from one sample sequenced in a study of T cells after posttransplantation cyclophosphamide. Assay used: immunoSEQ multiplex PCR; TCRdb lists only in-frame clones, some missing. The sample is made up of roughly 49,000 clones, none counted only once. The sequenced sample consisted of PBMCs. These receptors all stem from a man aged 40-49 years in good health, CMV-negative, and a related stem cell transplant donor.

This clone was counted ten times or more. The chain has TRBV10-3 and TRBJ1-2; 7 bases match TRBD1. Germline CDR1 reads ENHRY; CDR2 reads SYGVKD. The CDR3 is made up of 15 amino acids. V was clipped by 5 bases and J by 4 bases; unmatched bases: 10. CDR3 residues: CAISQSGDRLYGYTF. CDR3 DNA: TGTGCCATCAGTCAATCAGGGGACAGACTCTATGGCTACACCTTC.

In its sample, this clone was seen many times. The rearrangement joins TRBV5-1 to TRBJ2-1, with 13 nucleotides matching TRBD2. V was clipped by 4 bases and J by 7 bases; unmatched bases: 11. Germline CDR1 is SGHRS and CDR2 is YFSETQ. The CDR3 is 17 residues long. Here the CDR3 reads CASSLRRLAGGGNEQFF. The CDR3 coding sequence is TGCGCCAGCAGCCTGCGTCGACTAGCGGGAGGAGGGAATGAGCAGTTCTTC.

This clone was detected many times. The V and J genes are TRBV7-2 and TRBJ2-7, with a weak D call TRBD2 (7 bases). With 6 bases removed from V and 5 bases from J, the gap between germline ends came to 20 bases. Per the germline V gene, CDR1 is SGHTA and CDR2 is FQGNSA. The CDR3 runs to 15 residues. The CDR3 region is CASSQRVGGANEQYF. CDR3 coding DNA: TGTGCCAGCAGTCAACGGGTGGGGGGGGCGAACGAGCAGTACTTC. Supplemented by reference TRBV7-2 and TRBJ2-7, the full variable domain reads GAGVSQSPSNKVTEKGKDVELRCDPISGHTALYWYRQSLGQGLEFLIYFQGNSAPDKSGLPSDRFSAERTGGSVSTLTIQRTQQEDSAVYLCASSQRVGGANEQYFGPGTRLTVT.

This clone was found many times. J is TRBJ1-6 and V is TRBV7-9, with D possibly matching TRBD1 (6 bases). Germline V gene sequence: CDR1 SEHNR, CDR2 FQNEAQ (reference sequence). This CDR3 contains 13 residues. The ends were cut back, 1 base at V and 9 bases at J, with 7 bases in the middle. CDR3 nucleotide sequence: TGTGCCAGCAGCTTAGAAGGGGGTTCACCCCTCCACTTT. The encoded protein is CASSLEGGSPLHF. Combining the CDR3 with reference TRBV7-9 and TRBJ1-6 gives the whole variable domain DTGVSQNPRHKITKRGQNVTFRCDPISEHNRLYWYRQTLGQGPEFLTYFQNEAQLEKSRLLSDRFSAERPKGSFSTLEIQRTEQGDSAMYLCASSLEGGSPLHFGNGTRLTVT.

There are many counts of this clone. The chain employs TRBV28 and TRBJ2-6; D uncertain. Germline V gene data show CDR1 as MDHEN and CDR2 as SYDVKM. V lost 1 base and J lost 0, with 10 bases in between. The CDR3 loop spans 17 amino acids. The CDR3 protein is CASSLYSTGSGANVLTF. The CDR3 DNA reads as TGTGCCAGCAGTTTATACAGTACTGGCTCTGGGGCCAACGTCCTGACTTTC.

This clone was counted many times. The V call is TRBV7-6, the J call TRBJ1-4; D gene unclear. The CDR3 consists of 15 residues. Germline-derived CDR1 and CDR2 are SGHVS and FNYEAQ. V lost 1 base to trimming and J lost 0 bases, with 6 bases between them. Written as DNA, the CDR3 is TGTGCCAGCAGCTTAGGACTGGCAACTAATGAAAAACTGTTTTTT. Translation gives CASSLGLATNEKLFF.

This clone was counted at least ten times. CDR3 nucleotides: TGTGCCAGCAGCCCCCGGGACAGGCTGAATCAGCCCCAGCATTTT. Translating it yields CASSPRDRLNQPQHF. This chain joins TRBV5-5 and TRBJ1-5; 8 nucleotides line up with TRBD1. V shed 4 bases and J 4 bases; nucleotides not matched to a gene: 7. Germline loops: CDR1 SGHKS, CDR2 YYEKEE (reference sequence). The CDR3 contains 15 residues.

Ten or more counts support this clone. This rearrangement joins TRBV7-9 to TRBJ1-2, with a possible D match to TRBD1 (5 bases). Trimming cost V 2 bases and J 4 bases, with 11 bases left between them. The V gene's germline CDR1 is SEHNR and CDR2 FQNEAQ (reference sequence). The CDR3 has 14 residues. The CDR3 loop reads CASSLSRTLYGYTF. The DNA of the CDR3 is TGTGCCAGCAGCTTATCGAGGACACTCTATGGCTACACCTTC.

This clone was counted at least ten times. The gene calls are TRBV5-4 and TRBJ2-1; weak D call: TRBD2 (6 bases). Trimming removed 0 bases at V and 5 bases at J, with 9 bases between. This CDR3 is built from 14 residues. The germline gives CDR1 SGHNT, CDR2 YYREEE (reference sequence). The CDR3 is CASSLALANNEQFF. As DNA, the CDR3 is TGTGCCAGCAGCTTGGCACTAGCCAACAATGAGCAGTTCTTC. The full variable domain, completed using reference TRBV5-4 and TRBJ2-1, is ETGVTQSPTHLIKTRGQQVTLRCSSQSGHNTVSWYQQALGQGPQFIFQYYREEENGRGNFPPRFSGLQFPNYSSELNVNALELDDSALYLCASSLALANNEQFFGPGTRLTVL.

Ten or more counts support this clone. The rearrangement joins TRBV4-2 to TRBJ1-3; unclear D gene. CDR1 LGHNA and CDR2 YNFKEQ come from the germline V gene. The CDR3 is 17 amino acids. V was cut by 1 base and J by 0 bases, with 13 bases left in between. CDR3 protein: CASSQGAAISSGNTIYF. The CDR3 region has the DNA TGTGCCAGCAGCCAAGGCGCGGCTATTAGCTCTGGAAACACCATATATTTT.

This clone occurred many times. The V call is TRBV5-5, the J call TRBJ1-2; 9 bases align to TRBD1. The CDR3 is made up of 15 amino acids. The V gene's germline CDR1 is SGHKS and CDR2 YYEKEE (reference sequence). Germline trimming cut 0 bases from V and 4 bases from J; bases unmatched to any gene: 4. CDR3 DNA: TGTGCCAGCAGCTTGGATACAGGGGGCGGCTATGGCTACACCTTC. Amino acids: CASSLDTGGGYGYTF.

Ten or more counts support this clone. The chain has TRBV7-8 and TRBJ2-6; 10 nucleotides agree with TRBD2. This CDR3 is 17 amino acids long. Trimming removed 6 bases from V and 2 bases from J; junction bases left unmatched: 7. Per the germline V gene, CDR1 is SGHVS and CDR2 is FQNEAQ. CDR3 in DNA: TGTGCCAGCAGTCCATCTAGCGGGAGCACTGGGGCCAACGTCCTGACTTTC. This encodes CASSPSSGSTGANVLTF. The full variable domain, in which reference TRBV7-8 and TRBJ2-6 provide the parts outside the CDR3, is GAGVSQSPRYKVAKRGQDVALRCDPISGHVSLFWYQQALGQGPEFLTYFQNEAQLDKSGLPSDRFFAERPEGSVSTLKIQRTQQEDSAVYLCASSPSSGSTGANVLTFGAGSRLTVL.

This clone has a count of ten or more. The V gene is TRBV7-9, the J gene TRBJ2-3, with TRBD1 matching 8 bases. V lost 3 bases and J lost 6; bases outside the gene matches: 8. The CDR3 contains 15 residues. Germline lookup yields CDR1 SEHNR and CDR2 FQNEAQ (reference sequence). The CDR3, as DNA: TGTGCCAGCAGCTTCCCAGGGGGCGAGTCGGATACGCAGTATTTT. Protein: CASSFPGGESDTQYF.

This clone was counted only a few times. The chain recombines TRBV28 with TRBJ2-5; tentative D call: TRBD1 (5 bases). Germline CDR1 and CDR2: MDHEN and SYDVKM. The CDR3 extends over 18 amino acids. The V and J ends lost 4 bases and 5 bases respectively, with 26 bases between them. CDR3 loop: CASSSLSTKTVTSETQYF. CDR3 nucleotides: TGTGCCAGCAGTTCCCTCTCCACGAAGACAGTGACGAGCGAGACCCAGTACTTC.

This clone has a handful of counts. The chain uses TRBV27 and TRBJ1-2; possibly TRBD1 for D (5 bases). Trimming pared 4 bases from V and 7 bases from J, leaving 13 bases between. Germline assignment: CDR1 MNHEY and CDR2 SMNVEV (reference sequence). The CDR3 totals 13 residues. CDR3 residues: CASSYSGKSGYTF. The CDR3 DNA is TGTGCCAGCAGTTATTCAGGGAAGAGTGGCTACACCTTC.

In this sample, this clone turned up many times. The chain is built from TRBV4-1 and TRBJ2-4; weak D call: TRBD1 (6 bases). Germline V gives CDR1 MGHRA, CDR2 YSYEKL. Trimming took 0 bases from V and 5 from J, leaving 11 bases between them. This CDR3 has 15 amino acids. This chain's CDR3 is CASSQDQGRQNIQYF. The CDR3 DNA sequence: TGCGCCAGCAGCCAAGATCAGGGGCGCCAAAACATTCAGTACTTC.

This clone has at least ten counts. The V call is TRBV15, the J call TRBJ2-1; unclear D gene. Trimming stripped 5 bases from V and 2 bases from J, with 16 bases between. The CDR3 is 16 residues long. CDR1 is LNHNV and CDR2 is YYDKDF in the germline V gene (reference sequence). CDR3 residues: CATSLGLGTPYNEQFF. CDR3 DNA sequence: TGTGCCACCAGCCTAGGTCTAGGAACACCCTACAATGAGCAGTTCTTC.

The sample holds many counts of this clone. This sequence joins TRBV13 and TRBJ1-1; D might be TRBD1 (5 bases). This CDR3 spans 15 amino acids. The V and J ends lost 5 bases and 1 base respectively, with 14 bases between them. Germline lookup yields CDR1 PRHDT and CDR2 FYEKMQ (reference sequence). The CDR3 sequence: CASSPWDSRNTEAFF. In DNA form, the CDR3 reads TGTGCCAGCAGCCCCTGGGACTCCCGGAACACTGAAGCTTTCTTT.

In its sample, this clone was seen many times. The V call is TRBV7-3, the J call TRBJ1-1; D is possibly TRBD1 (5 bases). The CDR3 loop spans 14 amino acids. Trimming removed 8 bases from V and 1 base from J, with 14 bases in between. Germline CDR1 is SGHTA and CDR2 is FQGTGA. In DNA form, the CDR3 reads TGTGCCAGCGGGGACGGGGGACCGAACACTGAAGCTTTCTTT. It specifies CASGDGGPNTEAFF.

This clone was detected ten times or more. The rearrangement joins TRBV2 to TRBJ2-5; weak D call: TRBD2 (7 bases). Germline lookup yields CDR1 SNHLY and CDR2 FYNNEI. Trimming cost V 3 bases and J 4 bases, with 18 bases left between them. The CDR3 runs 16 residues. The CDR3 here is CASSDGGLQVGETQYF. DNA of the CDR3: TGTGCCAGCAGTGACGGGGGGCTGCAGGTCGGAGAGACCCAGTACTTC.

This clone was picked up many times. The chain joins TRBV29-1 to TRBJ1-2; 7 bases are a match to TRBD1. CDR3 length: 13 amino acids. Germline V gene data show CDR1 as SQVTM and CDR2 as ANQGSEA. J gave up 4 bases and V 7 bases, and 9 bases lay outside the gene matches. The CDR3 here is CSALPTGFYGYTF. The CDR3 coding sequence is TGCAGCGCCCTTCCGACAGGGTTCTATGGCTACACCTTC.

This clone came up many times. Here the CDR3 reads CASSIGGSHNEQFF. DNA of the CDR3: TGTGCCAGTAGTATTGGCGGGAGCCACAATGAGCAGTTCTTC. The chain carries TRBV19 and TRBJ2-1; 7 bases match TRBD2. The CDR3 is 14 residues long. V shed 3 bases and J 5 bases; nucleotides not matched to a gene: 4. Germline loops: CDR1 LNHDA, CDR2 SQIVND (reference sequence).

This clone was picked up many times. The chain combines TRBV19 with TRBJ2-2; maybe TRBD2 (5 bases). CDR3 size: 15 residues. Trimming left V 9 bases short and J 0 bases short, with 14 bases between. The germline V gene encodes CDR1 LNHDA and CDR2 SQIVND (reference sequence). CDR3: CASLPDFSNTGELFF. Written as DNA, the CDR3 is TGTGCCAGCCTCCCGGACTTCTCGAACACCGGGGAGCTGTTTTTT.